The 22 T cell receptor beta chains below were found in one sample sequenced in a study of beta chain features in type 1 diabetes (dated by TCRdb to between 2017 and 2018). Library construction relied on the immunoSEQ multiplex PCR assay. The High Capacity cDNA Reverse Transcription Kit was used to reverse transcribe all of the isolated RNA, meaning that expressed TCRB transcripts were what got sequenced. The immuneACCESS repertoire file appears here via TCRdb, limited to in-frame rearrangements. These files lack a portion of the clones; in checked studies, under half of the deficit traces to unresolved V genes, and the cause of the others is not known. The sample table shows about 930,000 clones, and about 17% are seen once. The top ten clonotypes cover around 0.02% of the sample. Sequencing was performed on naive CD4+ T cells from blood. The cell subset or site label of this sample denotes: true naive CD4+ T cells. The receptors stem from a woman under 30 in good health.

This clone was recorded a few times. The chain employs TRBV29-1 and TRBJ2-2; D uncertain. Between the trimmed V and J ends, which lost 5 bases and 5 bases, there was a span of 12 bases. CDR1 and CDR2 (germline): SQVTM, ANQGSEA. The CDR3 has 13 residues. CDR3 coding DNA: TGCAGCGTTCAGGCACTGAGGACCGGGGAGCTGTTTTTT. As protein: CSVQALRTGELFF.

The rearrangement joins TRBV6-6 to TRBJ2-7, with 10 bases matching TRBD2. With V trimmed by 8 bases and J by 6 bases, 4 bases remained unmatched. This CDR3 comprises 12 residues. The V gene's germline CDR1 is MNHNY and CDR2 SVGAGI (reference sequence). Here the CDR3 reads CASGTSGTEQYF. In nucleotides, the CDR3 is TGTGCCAGCGGCACTAGCGGGACCGAGCAGTACTTC.

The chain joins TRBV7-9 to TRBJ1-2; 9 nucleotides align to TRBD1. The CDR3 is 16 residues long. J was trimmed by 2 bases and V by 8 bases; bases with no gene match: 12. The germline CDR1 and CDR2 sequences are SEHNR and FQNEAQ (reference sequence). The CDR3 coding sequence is TGTGCCAGCCTATTAGCCGGGACAGGGAGGAACTATGGCTACACCTTC. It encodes CASLLAGTGRNYGYTF.

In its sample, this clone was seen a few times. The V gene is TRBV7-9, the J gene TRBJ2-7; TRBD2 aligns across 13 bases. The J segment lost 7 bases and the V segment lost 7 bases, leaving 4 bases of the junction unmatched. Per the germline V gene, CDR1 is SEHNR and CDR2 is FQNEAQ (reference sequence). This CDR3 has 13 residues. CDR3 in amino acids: CASKTSGRKEQYF. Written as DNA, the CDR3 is TGTGCCAGCAAGACTAGCGGGAGGAAAGAGCAGTACTTC.

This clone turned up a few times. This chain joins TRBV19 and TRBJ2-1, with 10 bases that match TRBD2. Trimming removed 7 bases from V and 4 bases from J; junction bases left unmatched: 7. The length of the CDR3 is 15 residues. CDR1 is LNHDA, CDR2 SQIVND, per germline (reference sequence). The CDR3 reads CASNTLAGAYNEQFF. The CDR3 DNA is TGTGCCAGTAACACCCTAGCGGGAGCTTACAATGAGCAGTTCTTC.

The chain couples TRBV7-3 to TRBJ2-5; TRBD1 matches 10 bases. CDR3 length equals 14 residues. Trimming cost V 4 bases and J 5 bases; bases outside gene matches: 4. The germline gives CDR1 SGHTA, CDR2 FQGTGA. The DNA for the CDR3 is TGTGCCAGCAGCTCCCGGGACAGGGGTGAGACCCAGTACTTC. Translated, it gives CASSSRDRGETQYF.

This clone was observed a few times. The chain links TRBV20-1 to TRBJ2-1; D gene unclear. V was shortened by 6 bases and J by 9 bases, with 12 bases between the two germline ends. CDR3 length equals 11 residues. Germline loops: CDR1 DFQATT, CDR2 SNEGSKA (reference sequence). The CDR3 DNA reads TGCAGTGCCAGACTCCTGGGTGAGCAGTTCTTC. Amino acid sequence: CSARLLGEQFF.

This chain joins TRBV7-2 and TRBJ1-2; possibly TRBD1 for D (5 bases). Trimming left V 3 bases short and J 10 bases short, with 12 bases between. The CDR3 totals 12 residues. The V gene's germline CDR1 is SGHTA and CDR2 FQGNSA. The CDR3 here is CASSLSGLDYTF. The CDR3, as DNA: TGTGCCAGCAGCTTGTCAGGGCTGGACTACACCTTC.

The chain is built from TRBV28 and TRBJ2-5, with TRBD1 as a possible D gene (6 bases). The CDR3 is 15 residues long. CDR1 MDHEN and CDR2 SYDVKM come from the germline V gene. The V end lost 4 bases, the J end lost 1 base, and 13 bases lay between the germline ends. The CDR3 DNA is TGTGCCAGCAGTTCGGCCGGGACAAGCCAAGAGACCCAGTACTTC. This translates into CASSSAGTSQETQYF.

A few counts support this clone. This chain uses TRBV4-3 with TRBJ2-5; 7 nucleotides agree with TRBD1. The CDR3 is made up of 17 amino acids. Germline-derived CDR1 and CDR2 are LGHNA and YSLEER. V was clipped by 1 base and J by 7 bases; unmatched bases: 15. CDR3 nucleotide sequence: TGCGCCAGCAGCCAAGGTGGACAGGATTCGGCTTCAGGGACCCAGTACTTC. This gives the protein CASSQGGQDSASGTQYF.

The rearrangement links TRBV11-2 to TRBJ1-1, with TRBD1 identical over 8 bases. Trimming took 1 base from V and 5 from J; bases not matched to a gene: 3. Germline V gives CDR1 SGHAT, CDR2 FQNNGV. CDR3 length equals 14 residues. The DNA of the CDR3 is TGTGCCAGCAGCTTAGCACAGGGGGTTACTGAAGCTTTCTTT. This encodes CASSLAQGVTEAFF. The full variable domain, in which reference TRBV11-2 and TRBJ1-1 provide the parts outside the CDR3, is EAGVAQSPRYKIIEKRQSVAFWCNPISGHATLYWYQQILGQGPKLLIQFQNNGVVDDSQLPKDRFSAERLKGVDSTLKIQPAKLEDSAVYLCASSLAQGVTEAFFGQGTRLTVV.

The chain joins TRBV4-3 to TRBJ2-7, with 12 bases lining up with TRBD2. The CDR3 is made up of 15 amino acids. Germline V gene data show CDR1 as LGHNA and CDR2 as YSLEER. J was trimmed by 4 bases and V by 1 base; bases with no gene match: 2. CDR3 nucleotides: TGCGCCAGCAGCCAAGTTGGACTAGCGGGGTACGAGCAGTACTTC. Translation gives CASSQVGLAGYEQYF.

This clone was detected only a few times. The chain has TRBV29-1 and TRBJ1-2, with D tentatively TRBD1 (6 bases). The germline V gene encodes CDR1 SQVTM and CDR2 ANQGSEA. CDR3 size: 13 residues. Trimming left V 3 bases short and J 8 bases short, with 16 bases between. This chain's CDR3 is CSVDRGAGDGYTF. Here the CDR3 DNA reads TGCAGCGTTGACCGGGGGGCAGGGGACGGCTACACCTTC.

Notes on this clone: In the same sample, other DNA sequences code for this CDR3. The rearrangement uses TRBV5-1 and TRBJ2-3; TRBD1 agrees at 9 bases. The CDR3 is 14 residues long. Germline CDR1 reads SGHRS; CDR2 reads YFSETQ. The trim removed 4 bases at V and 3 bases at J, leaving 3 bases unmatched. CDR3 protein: CASSAGQGTDTQYF. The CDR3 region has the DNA TGCGCCAGCAGCGCCGGACAGGGGACAGATACGCAGTATTTT.

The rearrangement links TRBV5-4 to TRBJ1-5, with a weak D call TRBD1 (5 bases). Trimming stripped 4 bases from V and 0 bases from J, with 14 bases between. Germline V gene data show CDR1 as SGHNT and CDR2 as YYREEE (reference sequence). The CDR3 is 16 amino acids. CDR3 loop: CASSRARADSNQPQHF. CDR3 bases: TGTGCCAGCAGCCGTGCCAGGGCCGATAGCAATCAGCCCCAGCATTTT.

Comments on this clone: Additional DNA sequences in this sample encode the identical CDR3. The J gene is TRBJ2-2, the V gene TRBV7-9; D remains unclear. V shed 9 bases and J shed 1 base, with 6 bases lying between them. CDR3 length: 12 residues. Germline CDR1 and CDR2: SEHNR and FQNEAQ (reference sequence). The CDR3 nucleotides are TGTGCCAGTTCACTGAACACCGGGGAGCTGTTTTTT. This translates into CASSLNTGELFF.

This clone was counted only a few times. The CDR3 loop is CASNTSGLAGGGEQYF. CDR3 in DNA: TGCGCCAGCAATACATCGGGACTAGCGGGAGGAGGCGAGCAGTACTTC. This chain joins TRBV10-2 and TRBJ2-7, with TRBD2 matching 15 bases. The germline CDR1 and CDR2 sequences are WSHSY and SAAADI. The CDR3 length is 16 residues. Germline trimming cut 7 bases from V and 6 bases from J; bases unmatched to any gene: 10.

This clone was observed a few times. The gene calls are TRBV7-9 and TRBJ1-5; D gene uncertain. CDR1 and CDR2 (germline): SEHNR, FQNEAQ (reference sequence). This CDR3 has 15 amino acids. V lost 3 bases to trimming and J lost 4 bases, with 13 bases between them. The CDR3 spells CASSFGRAENQPQHF. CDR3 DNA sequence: TGTGCCAGCAGCTTTGGACGCGCGGAAAATCAGCCCCAGCATTTT.

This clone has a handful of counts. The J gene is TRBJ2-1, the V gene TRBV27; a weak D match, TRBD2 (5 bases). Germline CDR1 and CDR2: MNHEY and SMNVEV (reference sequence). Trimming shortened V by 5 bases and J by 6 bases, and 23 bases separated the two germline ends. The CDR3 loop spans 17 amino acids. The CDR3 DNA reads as TGTGCCAGCAGTCCGAGAACGACTACTAGAGTCCCCAATGAGCAGTTCTTC. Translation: CASSPRTTTRVPNEQFF.

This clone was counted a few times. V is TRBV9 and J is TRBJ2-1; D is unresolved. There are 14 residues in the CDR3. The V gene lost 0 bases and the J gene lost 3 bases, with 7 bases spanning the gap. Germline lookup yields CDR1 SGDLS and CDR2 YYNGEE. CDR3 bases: TGTGCCAGCAGCGTAGAGTCCCACTACAATGAGCAGTTCTTC. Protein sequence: CASSVESHYNEQFF.

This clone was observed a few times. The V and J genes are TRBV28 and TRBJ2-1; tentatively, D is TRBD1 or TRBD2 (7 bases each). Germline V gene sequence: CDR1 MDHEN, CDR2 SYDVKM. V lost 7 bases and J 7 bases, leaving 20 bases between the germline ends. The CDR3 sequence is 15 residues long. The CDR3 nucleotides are TGTGCCAGCAACGAACACAGGGGAGGGAAGAATGAGCAGTTCTTC. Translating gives CASNEHRGGKNEQFF.

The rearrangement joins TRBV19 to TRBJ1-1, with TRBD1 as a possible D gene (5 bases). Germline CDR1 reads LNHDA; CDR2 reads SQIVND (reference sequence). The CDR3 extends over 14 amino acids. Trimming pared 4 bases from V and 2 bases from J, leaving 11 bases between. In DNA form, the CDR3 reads TGTGCCAGTAGTAGTCGGGGGTTCAACACTGAAGCTTTCTTT. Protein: CASSSRGFNTEAFF.